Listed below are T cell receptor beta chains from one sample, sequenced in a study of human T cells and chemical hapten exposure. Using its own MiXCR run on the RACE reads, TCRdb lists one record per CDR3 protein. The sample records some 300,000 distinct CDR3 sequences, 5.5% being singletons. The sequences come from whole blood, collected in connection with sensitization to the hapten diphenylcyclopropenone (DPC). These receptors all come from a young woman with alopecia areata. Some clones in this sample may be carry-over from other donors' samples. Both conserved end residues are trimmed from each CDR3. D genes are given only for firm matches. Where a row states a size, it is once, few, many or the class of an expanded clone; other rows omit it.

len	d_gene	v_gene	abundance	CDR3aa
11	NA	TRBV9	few	ASSALKPGELF
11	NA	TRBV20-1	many	SAVLGRDYGYT
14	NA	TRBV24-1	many	ATSPSWSGNTGELF
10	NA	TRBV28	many	ASSTGDFRYT
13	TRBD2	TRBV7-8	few	ASNLGGGAWETQY
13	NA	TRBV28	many	ASSSNRDRTDTQY
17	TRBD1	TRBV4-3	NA	ASSHGYRVQGALENGYT
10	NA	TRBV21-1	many	ASSKGHRKAF
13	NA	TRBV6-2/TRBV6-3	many	ASSRDSPGANVLT
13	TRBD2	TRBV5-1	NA	ASSPERGRYNEQF
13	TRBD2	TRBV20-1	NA	SARRLAGITDTQY
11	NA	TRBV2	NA	ASGLSRALEQY
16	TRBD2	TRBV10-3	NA	AISESIAAGVLQETQY
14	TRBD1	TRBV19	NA	ASSSPPGQGKDTQY